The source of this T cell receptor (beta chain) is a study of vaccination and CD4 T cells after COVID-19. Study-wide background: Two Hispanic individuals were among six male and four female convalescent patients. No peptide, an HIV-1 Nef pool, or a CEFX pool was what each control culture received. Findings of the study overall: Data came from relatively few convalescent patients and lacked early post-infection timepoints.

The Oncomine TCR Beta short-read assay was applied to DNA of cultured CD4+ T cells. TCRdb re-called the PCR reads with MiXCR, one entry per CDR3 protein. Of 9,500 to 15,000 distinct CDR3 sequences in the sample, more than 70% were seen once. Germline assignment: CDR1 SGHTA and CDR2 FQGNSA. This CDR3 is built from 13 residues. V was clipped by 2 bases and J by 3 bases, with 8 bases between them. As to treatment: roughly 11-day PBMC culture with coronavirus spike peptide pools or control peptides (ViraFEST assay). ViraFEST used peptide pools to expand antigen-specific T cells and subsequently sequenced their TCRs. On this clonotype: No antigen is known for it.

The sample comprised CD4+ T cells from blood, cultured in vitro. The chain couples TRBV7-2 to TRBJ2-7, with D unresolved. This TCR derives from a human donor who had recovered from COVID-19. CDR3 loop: CASSLPGIYEQYF. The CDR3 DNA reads TGTGCCAGCAGCTTACCAGGAATCTACGAGCAGTACTTC.